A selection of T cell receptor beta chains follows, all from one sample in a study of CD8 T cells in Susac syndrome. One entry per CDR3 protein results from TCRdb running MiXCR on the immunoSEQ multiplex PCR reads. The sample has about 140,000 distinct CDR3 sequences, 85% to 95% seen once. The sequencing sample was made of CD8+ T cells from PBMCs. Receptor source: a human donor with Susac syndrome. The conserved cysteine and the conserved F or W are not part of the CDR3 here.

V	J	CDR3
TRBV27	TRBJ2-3	ASRAEGDTQY
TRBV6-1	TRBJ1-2	ASGQPGYGYT
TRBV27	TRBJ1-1	ASSLVATTEAF
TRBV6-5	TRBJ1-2	ASSEDRGDGYT
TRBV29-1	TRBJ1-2	SVDEKYGYT
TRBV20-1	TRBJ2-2	SARESGTRTGELF
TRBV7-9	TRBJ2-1	ASSLDSGSYNEQF
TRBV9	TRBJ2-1	ASSPTGTHYNEQF
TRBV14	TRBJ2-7	ASSQVERQGLWYEQY
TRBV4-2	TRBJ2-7	ASSQGIWGRAHEQY
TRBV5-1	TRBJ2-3	ASSLEGASGWGTDTQY
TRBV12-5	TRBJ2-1	ASGRNYGEQF
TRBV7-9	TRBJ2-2	ASSSPPNGNTGELF
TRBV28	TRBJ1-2	ASRGGTYGYT
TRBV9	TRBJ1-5	ASSVGPGAPNQPQH
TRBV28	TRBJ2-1	ASSVSSGYNEQF
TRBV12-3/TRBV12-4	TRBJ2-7	ASSTSSSSYEQY
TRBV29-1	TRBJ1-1	SVLRGSNTEAF
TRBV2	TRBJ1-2	ASSANPTHHVGYT
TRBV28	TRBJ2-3	ASSGAGGRADTQY
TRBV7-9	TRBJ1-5	ASSFTNGGTQH
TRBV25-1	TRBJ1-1	ASSEYYETREAF
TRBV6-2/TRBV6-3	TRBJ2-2	ASSSPGQGGGGELF
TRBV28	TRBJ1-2	ASSPGTGIRGYT
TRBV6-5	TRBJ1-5	ASSSTGNQPQH
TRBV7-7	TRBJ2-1	ASSLLSGDGEQF
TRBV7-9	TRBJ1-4	ASSPIQGATNEKLF
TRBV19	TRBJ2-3	ASSWSYTDTQY
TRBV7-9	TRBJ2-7	ASSGGPPQGLSSYEQY
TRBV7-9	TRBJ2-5	ASSLFGGNQETQY
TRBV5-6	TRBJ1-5	ASSTNEGPQH
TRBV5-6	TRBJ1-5	ASSPSGTGGNQPQH
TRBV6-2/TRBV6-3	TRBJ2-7	ASHPGTGTYEQY
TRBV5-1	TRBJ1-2	ASSFWTGIYGYT
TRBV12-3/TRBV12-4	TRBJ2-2	ATSRGAGELF
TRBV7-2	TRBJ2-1	ASSSGGLEQF
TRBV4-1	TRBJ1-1	ASSQVGVLMNTEAF
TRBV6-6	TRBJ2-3	ASSHSTDTQY
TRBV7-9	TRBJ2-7	ASSPGTVDYEQY
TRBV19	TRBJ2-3	ASSLWLAGGPEDTQY
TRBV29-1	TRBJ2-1	SVSGRGEQF
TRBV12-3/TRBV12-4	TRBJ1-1	ASSLGNTEAF
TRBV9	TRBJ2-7	ASSVGAFYEQY
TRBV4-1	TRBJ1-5	ASSQEGGRRDQPQH
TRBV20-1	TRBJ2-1	SVWDREALNEQF
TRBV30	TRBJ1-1	AWRTGPEAF
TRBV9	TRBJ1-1	ASIPLTGNTEAF
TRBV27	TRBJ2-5	ASSLSKVETQY
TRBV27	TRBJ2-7	ASSRGAGEQY
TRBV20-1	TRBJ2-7	SGGTGEGPEQY
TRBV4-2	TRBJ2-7	ASSLFSGSGNEQY
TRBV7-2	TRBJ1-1	ATTWGTEAF